Following are 23 T cell receptor beta chains from one sample sequenced in a study of T cell repertoires in cytomegalovirus infection. Antigens of these TCRs are unknown. TCRdb itself ran the reads through MiXCR, one entry per CDR3 protein. The sample includes about 110,000 distinct CDR3 sequences, over 30% of them seen just once. The input for sequencing was CD8+ T cells from cultured PBMCs, taken from culture after CMV antigen stimulation. The origin of the receptors is a human donor in good health (CMV status not recorded). Some clones in this sample may be carry-over from other donors' samples.

This clonotype was found a few times. This sequence joins TRBV6-6 and TRBJ1-2; a possible D gene is TRBD1 (5 bases). Germline V gene data show CDR1 as MNHNY and CDR2 as SVGAGI (reference sequence). The CDR3 contains 17 residues. V was shortened by 2 bases and J by 3 bases, with 19 bases between the two germline ends. The CDR3 here is CASSYGLKVQGHYGYTF. Here the CDR3 DNA reads TGTGCCAGCAGTTACGGACTCAAAGTTCAGGGCCACTATGGCTACACCTTC.

The table lists this clonotype with a few counts. The rearrangement joins TRBV29-1 to TRBJ1-2; 9 nucleotides agree with TRBD1. The CDR3 extends over 16 amino acids. The germline V gene has CDR1 SQVTM and CDR2 ANQGSEA. Unmatched junction bases numbered 7, after V lost 2 bases and J lost 0 bases. CDR3 amino acids: CSVEYRGLGANYGYTF. CDR3 in DNA: TGCAGCGTTGAATACAGGGGGCTAGGAGCTAACTATGGCTACACCTTC.

This chain connects TRBV6-5 to TRBJ1-1, with TRBD1 matching 7 bases. This CDR3 contains 15 residues. Trimming took 0 bases from V and 3 from J; bases not matched to a gene: 4. In germline, CDR1 is MNHEY, CDR2 SVGAGI. Here the CDR3 DNA reads TGTGCCAGCAGTTACTCTTTGACAGGGTACACTGAAGCTTTCTTT. This gives the protein CASSYSLTGYTEAFF.

The V gene is TRBV6-6, the J gene TRBJ1-6; perhaps TRBD1 as D (5 bases). Looked up from germline, CDR1 is MNHNY and CDR2 is SVGAGI (reference sequence). This CDR3 spans 16 amino acids. Trimming stripped 7 bases from V and 0 bases from J, with 13 bases between. CDR3 sequence: CASMSQGSSYNSPLHF. The CDR3 bases are TGTGCCAGCATGAGTCAGGGCAGCTCCTATAATTCACCCCTCCACTTT.

This clonotype has a handful of counts. The chain recombines TRBV29-1 with TRBJ2-5; D is unclear. The germline V and J ends were trimmed by 4 bases and 5 bases, with 5 bases remaining between them. The germline V gene has CDR1 SQVTM and CDR2 ANQGSEA. The CDR3 spans 10 residues. DNA of the CDR3: TGCAGCGTTGTCCGCGAGACCCAGTACTTC. Translated: CSVVRETQYF.

Concerning this clonotype: A clone one base away is much larger, so this may be a read error. The chain couples TRBV7-8 to TRBJ2-3; 8 positions match TRBD2. The germline CDR1 and CDR2 sequences are SGHVS and FQNEAQ. CDR3 size: 19 residues. The CDR3 bases are TGTGTCAGCAGCTTAGTGGCGGGAGGTCTGAGCCGGAGCACAGATACGCAGTATTTT. The encoded protein is CVSSLVAGGLSRSTDTQYF.

This clonotype was found many times. V and J are TRBV29-1 and TRBJ1-1; no firm D call. The CDR3 totals 11 residues. From germline, CDR1 is SQVTM and CDR2 ANQGSEA. In DNA, the CDR3 is TGCGGCACTCGGCGGAACACTGAAGCTTTCTTT. This encodes CGTRRNTEAFF.

This clonotype was recorded many times. The V gene is TRBV20-1, the J gene TRBJ2-1; D gene uncertain. V was cut by 2 bases and J by 6 bases, with 14 bases left in between. Germline-derived CDR1 and CDR2 are DFQATT and SNEGSKA (reference sequence). The CDR3 sequence is 14 residues long. DNA for the CDR3: TGCAGTGCTAGATCGCCGGTTCGGAGCAATGAGCAGTTCTTC. This translates into CSARSPVRSNEQFF.

This clonotype was seen more than once but under ten times. This sequence joins TRBV7-9 and TRBJ2-1; perhaps TRBD1 as D (6 bases). Germline V gene sequence: CDR1 SEHNR, CDR2 FQNEAQ (reference sequence). V was cut by 5 bases and J by 5 bases, with 10 bases left in between. The CDR3 spans 13 residues. The CDR3 DNA reads as TGTGCCAGCAGCCCGGACAGTAACAATGAGCAGTTCTTC. Translation: CASSPDSNNEQFF. Complete variable domain (other parts from reference TRBV7-9 and TRBJ2-1): DTGVSQNPRHKITKRGQNVTFRCDPISEHNRLYWYRQTLGQGPEFLTYFQNEAQLEKSRLLSDRFSAERPKGSFSTLEIQRTEQGDSAMYLCASSPDSNNEQFFGPGTRLTVL.

As DNA, the CDR3 is TGTGCCAGCAGCTTAGCCCTACCAGGGGTTACCGGGGAGCTGTTTTTT. This gives the protein CASSLALPGVTGELFF. The chain joins TRBV7-8 to TRBJ2-2; a weak D match, TRBD1 (6 bases). V shed 0 bases and J shed 5 bases, with 13 bases lying between them. The CDR3 runs 16 residues. Germline-derived CDR1 and CDR2 are SGHVS and FQNEAQ. Filled out from reference TRBV7-8 and TRBJ2-2, the complete variable domain reads GAGVSQSPRYKVAKRGQDVALRCDPISGHVSLFWYQQALGQGPEFLTYFQNEAQLDKSGLPSDRFFAERPEGSVSTLKIQRTQQEDSAVYLCASSLALPGVTGELFFGEGSRLTVL.

This clonotype showed up just a few times. The CDR3 coding sequence is TGTGCCAGCAGTTACTGGAGCCCAATCCGGGGACAAAGCACAGATACGCAGTATTTT. Translating it yields CASSYWSPIRGQSTDTQYF. This chain uses TRBV6-6 with TRBJ2-3; possibly TRBD1 for D (6 bases). The CDR3 loop spans 19 amino acids. V dropped 1 base and J dropped 0 bases, with 20 bases sitting between them. Germline lookup yields CDR1 MNHNY and CDR2 SVGAGI (reference sequence).

The chain employs TRBV19 and TRBJ1-1; 7 bases agree with TRBD1. Germline values: CDR1 LNHDA, CDR2 SQIVND (reference sequence). Losses at the gene ends were 6 bases for V and 10 bases for J; bases not matched to a gene: 5. The CDR3 is made up of 11 amino acids. CDR3 residues: CASRMTGRAFF. The CDR3 nucleotides read TGTGCCAGTAGAATGACAGGGCGAGCTTTCTTT.

CDR3 bases: TGTGCCAGCAGGCCGGGACCAGGGGACTATGGCTACACCTTC. Amino acids: CASRPGPGDYGYTF. V is TRBV6-8 and J is TRBJ1-2; TRBD1 is a possible D gene (6 bases). CDR3 size: 14 residues. Germline assignment: CDR1 MNHGY and CDR2 SAAAGT. Trimming removed 6 bases from V and 3 bases from J, with 14 bases in between.

Written as DNA, the CDR3 is TGCAGTGCTTCCGGGACAGGGTCCTACAATGAGCAGTTCTTC. It yields the protein CSASGTGSYNEQFF. V and J are TRBV20-1 and TRBJ2-1, with 9 bases aligning to TRBD1. Looked up from germline, CDR1 is DFQATT and CDR2 is SNEGSKA (reference sequence). V trimming: 5 bases; J trimming: 1 base; junction bases outside the gene matches: 3. The CDR3 runs 14 residues.

In this sample, this clonotype turned up a few times. The chain employs TRBV6-2 or TRBV6-3 and TRBJ2-1; 8 bases agree with TRBD1. Germline V gene data show CDR1 as MNHEY and CDR2 as SVGEGT. The CDR3 is made up of 13 amino acids. Trimming removed 8 bases from V and 4 bases from J; junction bases left unmatched: 4. This chain's CDR3 is CASDRGGYNEQFF. CDR3 in DNA: TGTGCCAGCGACAGGGGTGGGTACAATGAGCAGTTCTTC.

The rearrangement joins TRBV12-3 or TRBV12-4 to TRBJ2-1; 7 positions agree with TRBD1. The CDR3 runs to 16 residues. Unmatched junction bases numbered 7, after V lost 5 bases and J lost 0 bases. The DNA of the CDR3 is TGTGCCAGCAGTGGGAACAGGGGACGCTCCTACAATGAGCAGTTCTTC. Translation: CASSGNRGRSYNEQFF.

The rearrangement links TRBV19 to TRBJ1-5; D is perhaps TRBD1 (6 bases). This CDR3 is 15 amino acids long. Germline assignment: CDR1 LNHDA and CDR2 SQIVND (reference sequence). V was cut by 9 bases and J by 6 bases, with 21 bases left in between. CDR3 sequence: CASTDETGRSQPQHF. CDR3 in DNA: TGTGCCAGCACGGATGAAACAGGGAGAAGTCAGCCCCAGCATTTT. The variable domain in full, with the rest retrieved from reference TRBV19 and TRBJ1-5, is DGGITQSPKYLFRKEGQNVTLSCEQNLNHDAMYWYRQDPGQGLRLIYYSQIVNDFQKGDIAEGYSVSREKKESFPLTVTSAQKNPTAFYLCASTDETGRSQPQHFGDGTRLSIL.

The chain recombines TRBV24-1 with TRBJ2-7, with a tentative D call TRBD2 (5 bases). The ends were cut back, 7 bases at V and 5 bases at J, with 8 bases in the middle. The CDR3 runs to 11 residues. CDR1 and CDR2 (germline): KGHDR, SFDVKD. Here the CDR3 DNA reads TGTGCCACCAGATCCGGGGACGAGCAGTACTTC. Translation: CATRSGDEQYF.

The chain combines TRBV6-5 with TRBJ2-1, with D perhaps given as TRBD1 or TRBD2 (5 bases each). In germline, CDR1 is MNHEY, CDR2 SVGAGI. This CDR3 has 14 amino acids. The V and J ends lost 3 bases and 3 bases respectively, with 9 bases between them. The CDR3 nucleotides read TGTGCCAGCAGTTATCGGGGACGCTACAATGAGCAGTTCTTC. Translating it yields CASSYRGRYNEQFF.

In its sample, this clonotype was seen a few times. This sequence joins TRBV6-2 or TRBV6-3 and TRBJ2-1; tentatively, D is TRBD2 (5 bases). V was shortened by 2 bases and J by 0 bases, with 14 bases between the two germline ends. This CDR3 comprises 17 residues. The germline V gene has CDR1 MNHEY and CDR2 SVGEGT. DNA for the CDR3: TGTGCCAGCAGTTACGCAAATACTAGACCCTCCTACAATGAGCAGTTCTTC. Its translation: CASSYANTRPSYNEQFF.

This clonotype showed up just a few times. The chain is built from TRBV6-1 and TRBJ1-1; the match to TRBD1 covers 8 bases. After removal of 5 bases from V and 2 bases from J, the junction contained 4 bases not matched to a gene. Germline CDR1 and CDR2: MNHNS and SASEGT. The CDR3 spans 14 residues. CDR3: CASSQGAANTEAFF. The CDR3 coding sequence is TGTGCCAGCAGTCAGGGGGCGGCAAACACTGAAGCTTTCTTT.

Only a few counts were recorded for this clonotype. The chain combines TRBV19 with TRBJ1-2; a weak D match, TRBD1 (5 bases). This CDR3 has 14 residues. Germline values: CDR1 LNHDA, CDR2 SQIVND (reference sequence). V lost 5 bases and J 1 base, leaving 11 bases between the germline ends. The CDR3 DNA follows: TGTGCCAGTAGTGTTCAGGGAGGTAACTATGGCTACACCTTC. Translating gives CASSVQGGNYGYTF. Full variable domain (missing parts from reference TRBV19 and TRBJ1-2): DGGITQSPKYLFRKEGQNVTLSCEQNLNHDAMYWYRQDPGQGLRLIYYSQIVNDFQKGDIAEGYSVSREKKESFPLTVTSAQKNPTAFYLCASSVQGGNYGYTFGSGTRLTVV.

This clonotype came up many times. This rearrangement joins TRBV7-8 to TRBJ2-3; 11 positions match TRBD2. Trimming took 5 bases from V and 3 from J; bases not matched to a gene: 4. This CDR3 contains 15 residues. In germline, CDR1 is SGHVS, CDR2 FQNEAQ. The CDR3 spells CASSHPSGGTDTQYF. The DNA for the CDR3 is TGTGCCAGCAGCCACCCTAGCGGGGGGACAGATACGCAGTATTTT.